This TCR beta chain was recovered during a study of somatic mutations in cytotoxic T cells in rheumatoid arthritis. General observations from the study: Within 8 of 65 patients, the single biggest CD8+ clone made up more than 20% of CD8+ cells.

This CDR3 spans 15 amino acids. Germline lookup yields CDR1 MGHDK and CDR2 SYGVNS. Points on this clone: Antigen specificity is unknown.

Profiled with immunoSEQ multiplex PCR; TCRdb holds only in-frame clones, not every one. The sample contains under 20,000 clones, 78% of which appear only once. The genes are TRBV25-1 and TRBJ2-3, with 7 bases fitting TRBD2. The TCR originated in an adult with rheumatoid arthritis. Specimen: CD8+ T cells sorted from blood. Here the CDR3 reads CATGPGLPSPDTQYF. Written as DNA, the CDR3 is TGTGCTACGGGACCGGGACTACCTTCTCCAGATACGCAGTATTTT.